This T cell receptor beta chain derives from a study of identifying expanded T cells in peripheral blood. The table came from immunoSEQ multiplex PCR; TCRdb's copy has only in-frame clones and leaves some out. This table has about 52,000 clones, roughly 82% appearing once. This CDR3 region has 17 residues. Germline V CDR1 and CDR2: SGHVS, FNYEAQ. The V end was cut by 1 base, the J end by 4 bases, with 18 bases between. The chain links TRBV7-6 to TRBJ2-3; D perhaps matches TRBD2 (6 bases). Sequenced input: blood. This sequence originates from a person aged 18 to 75 in good health. The CDR3 DNA is TGTGCCAGCAGCTTAGGTCTTCTGCGCGGGATTTCAGATACGCAGTATTTT. The encoded protein is CASSLGLLRGISDTQYF.